Listed below are T cell receptor beta chains from one sample, sequenced in a study of T-cell reconstitution after alpha-beta-depleted transplantation in children. MiXCR, applied by TCRdb to the PCR reads, yields one record per CDR3 protein. The data show approximately 650,000 distinct CDR3 sequences, with around 14% seen just once and around 0.79% held by the top ten. The sequencing used PBMCs, collected before TCRalphabeta/CD19-depleted stem cell transplant. Every receptor here comes from a girl aged 2 to 10 with congenital amegakaryocytic thrombocytopenia, due to receive a stem cell transplant. Both conserved end residues are part of each CDR3. A D gene is named only where the DNA matches it firmly. A clone size is listed for some rows: how often the clone was seen (once, few, many), or a class if it is expanded.

many	.	TRBJ2-1	12	TRBV12-3/TRBV12-4	CASSFTQQEQFF	TGTGCCAGCAGTTTTACCCAGCAAGAGCAGTTCTTC
many	.	TRBJ1-6	12	TRBV4-1	CASSHLNSPLHF	TGCGCCAGCAGCCATCTCAATTCACCCCTCCACTTT
few	.	TRBJ2-3	13	TRBV5-1	CASGAAPTDTQYF	TGCGCCAGCGGAGCGGCCCCCACAGATACGCAGTATTTT
.	TRBD1	TRBJ2-3	14	TRBV7-2	CASSAGTGPDTQYF	TGTGCCAGCAGCGCCGGGACAGGGCCAGATACGCAGTATTTT
many	.	TRBJ2-5	15	TRBV3-1	CASSQDWEAGETQYF	TGTGCCAGCAGCCAAGATTGGGAGGCGGGAGAGACCCAGTACTTC
many	.	TRBJ2-3	16	TRBV7-3	CASSLNSGQARFAQYF	TGTGCCAGCAGCTTAAATTCAGGACAAGCTCGTTTTGCGCAGTATTTT
.	TRBD2	TRBJ2-1	14	TRBV20-1	CSAGGLAGVIEQFF	TGCAGTGCAGGAGGACTAGCGGGAGTTATTGAGCAGTTCTTC
many	.	TRBJ2-5	16	TRBV5-1	CASSSNDALVRETQYF	TGCGCCAGCAGCTCTAACGATGCCTTGGTGCGCGAGACCCAGTACTTC
.	TRBD1	TRBJ1-2	13	TRBV20-1	CSARGQGGYGYTF	TGCAGTGCCAGGGGGCAGGGTGGCTATGGCTACACCTTC
many	.	TRBJ1-1	15	TRBV27	CASNYFREANTEAFF	TGTGCCAGCAACTACTTCAGGGAGGCGAACACTGAAGCTTTCTTT
many	TRBD1	TRBJ1-5	14	TRBV12-3/TRBV12-4	CASSIPQGGQPQHF	TGTGCCAGCAGCATTCCACAGGGGGGGCAGCCCCAGCATTTT
many	.	TRBJ2-1	13	TRBV27	CASSSVHFNEQFF	TGTGCCAGCAGCTCTGTTCACTTTAATGAGCAGTTCTTC
few	.	TRBJ1-1	13	TRBV29-1	CSVVPPMNTEAFF	TGCAGCGTTGTCCCCCCTATGAACACTGAAGCTTTCTTT
.	TRBD1	TRBJ2-4	16	TRBV6-1	CASYWAGQGFQNIQYF	TGTGCCAGCTACTGGGCGGGACAGGGGTTCCAAAACATTCAGTACTTC
few	.	TRBJ2-1	16	TRBV20-1	CSARPWMRTSYNEQFF	TGCAGTGCTAGACCCTGGATGCGAACATCCTACAATGAGCAGTTCTTC
.	.	TRBJ1-2	16	TRBV2	CASSESRIPAKNGYTF	TGTGCCAGCAGTGAAAGTAGGATTCCCGCTAAGAATGGCTACACCTTC
.	.	TRBJ2-1	12	TRBV28	CASSSWGVEQFF	TGTGCCAGCAGTTCTTGGGGTGTTGAGCAGTTCTTC
few	TRBD2	TRBJ2-1	15	TRBV2	CASSEKSSGSNEQFF	TGTGCCAGCAGTGAAAAGTCTAGCGGGAGCAATGAGCAGTTCTTC
.	.	TRBJ2-1	14	TRBV14	CASSQSSSYNEQFF	TGTGCCAGCAGCCAATCTTCCTCCTACAATGAGCAGTTCTTC
few	TRBD2	TRBJ2-5	15	TRBV7-3	CASSSAGALQETQYF	TGTGCCAGCAGCTCAGCGGGAGCCCTCCAAGAGACCCAGTACTTC
many	.	TRBJ2-3	15	TRBV7-8	CASSPRETYTDTQYF	TGTGCCAGCAGCCCCCGAGAGACTTACACAGATACGCAGTATTTT
many	.	TRBJ2-7	15	TRBV14	CASSPKHGYAYEQYF	TGTGCCAGCAGTCCCAAGCACGGTTATGCCTACGAGCAGTACTTC
many	TRBD2	TRBJ2-1	17	TRBV20-1	CSARGTTRGSSYNEQFF	TGCAGTGCTAGAGGGACGACGCGGGGGAGCTCCTACAATGAGCAGTTCTTC
many	.	TRBJ2-5	12	TRBV29-1	CSVEGSGETQYF	TGCAGCGTTGAAGGGAGCGGAGAGACCCAGTACTTC
many	TRBD2	TRBJ2-1	14	TRBV20-1	CSASASGSDNEQFF	TGCAGTGCTAGCGCGAGCGGGAGCGACAATGAGCAGTTCTTC
many	TRBD2	TRBJ2-2	18	TRBV10-3	CAISEIRAGARGTGELFF	TGTGCCATCAGTGAAATAAGAGCGGGAGCCCGCGGCACCGGGGAGCTGTTTTTT
.	TRBD2	TRBJ2-1	17	TRBV25-1	CASSDFGASGRYNEQFF	TGTGCCAGCAGTGATTTCGGGGCTAGCGGAAGATACAATGAGCAGTTCTTC
many	.	TRBJ2-3	15	TRBV28	CASRFPGTSTDTQYF	TGTGCCAGCAGATTCCCCGGGACTAGCACAGATACGCAGTATTTT
many	.	TRBJ1-1	14	TRBV6-1	CASTMAWGDTEAFF	TGTGCCAGCACCATGGCGTGGGGGGACACTGAAGCTTTCTTT
many	.	TRBJ1-1	14	TRBV29-1	CSVGFSGLNTEAFF	TGCAGCGTTGGGTTCTCGGGGCTGAACACTGAAGCTTTCTTT
many	.	TRBJ2-3	12	TRBV20-1	CRAGQSTDTQYF	TGCAGAGCCGGACAGAGCACAGATACGCAGTATTTT
.	.	TRBJ1-1	12	TRBV20-1	CSAIGSNTEAFF	TGCAGTGCCATAGGGAGCAACACTGAAGCTTTCTTT
many	TRBD2	TRBJ2-5	16	TRBV5-1	CASSLGPRGYQETQYF	TGCGCCAGCAGCTTGGGGCCGCGGGGGTACCAAGAGACCCAGTACTTC
many	TRBD2	TRBJ2-1	18	TRBV5-6	CASSPDSGRMGSYNEQFF	TGTGCCAGCAGCCCAGACAGCGGGAGGATGGGCTCCTACAATGAGCAGTTCTTC
many	.	TRBJ1-2	14	TRBV4-1	CASSQVGQALGYTF	TGCGCCAGCAGCCAAGTCGGGCAGGCCCTCGGCTACACCTTC
.	TRBD1	TRBJ2-3	16	TRBV24-1	CATSEGTGSSTDTQYF	TGTGCCACCAGTGAAGGGACAGGGTCTAGCACAGATACGCAGTATTTT
.	.	TRBJ2-1	14	TRBV6-4	CASSDSGEKGEQFF	TGTGCCAGCAGTGACTCAGGCGAAAAGGGTGAGCAGTTCTTC
few	.	TRBJ2-1	13	TRBV2	CASSALWSNEQFF	TGTGCCAGCAGTGCCTTATGGAGCAATGAGCAGTTCTTC
few	.	TRBJ1-4	16	TRBV15	CATSRDQGGTNEKLFF	TGTGCCACCAGCAGAGATCAGGGAGGGACTAATGAAAAACTGTTTTTT